These 6 T cell receptor beta chains were sequenced from one sample in a study of cytomegalovirus exposure and HLA in healthy donors. The PCR contained 60 Vbeta and 13 Jbeta primers. The assay was immunoSEQ multiplex PCR, and TCRdb's table has in-frame clones only and misses some. The top ten clones hold around 7.7% of a sample with about 110,000 clones, around 73% of them seen once. The sequencing input was PBMCs. These receptors were collected from a man aged 40-55 years in good health and CMV-seronegative.

The chain has TRBV5-6 and TRBJ1-1, with a tentative D call TRBD1 (6 bases). Trimming shortened V by 4 bases and J by 11 bases, and 18 bases separated the two germline ends. The CDR3 length is 13 residues. Germline V CDR1 and CDR2: SGHDT, YYEEEE. Written as DNA, the CDR3 is TGTGCCAGCAGCGGGGGCCCTTACGGCGGTGCTTTCTTT. This gives the protein CASSGGPYGGAFF.

This clone was detected once. This chain links TRBV7-2 with TRBJ2-3; D is ambiguous. V was cut by 1 base and J by 11 bases, with 10 bases left in between. Per the germline V gene, CDR1 is SGHTA and CDR2 is FQGNSA. CDR3 length: 12 residues. The CDR3 spells CASSLELYQQYF. In DNA, the CDR3 is TGTGCCAGCAGCTTAGAGCTGTATCAGCAGTATTTT.

This chain joins TRBV6-5 and TRBJ1-1; TRBD1 might be the D (5 bases). Trimming removed 6 bases from V and 0 bases from J, with 14 bases in between. CDR1 is MNHEY and CDR2 is SVGAGI in the germline V gene. This CDR3 is 15 amino acids long. The CDR3 sequence is CASSAGGEMNTEAFF. Written as DNA, the CDR3 is TGTGCCAGCAGCGCGGGGGGAGAAATGAACACTGAAGCTTTCTTT.

This clone rates as medium-sized. This chain uses TRBV7-9 with TRBJ1-2; TRBD1 matches 7 bases. This CDR3 region has 12 residues. J gave up 7 bases and V 5 bases, and 4 bases lay outside the gene matches. Germline V lookup: CDR1 SEHNR, CDR2 FQNEAQ (reference sequence). The CDR3 region has the DNA TGTGCCAGCAGCGACAGGGCTGGTGGCTACACCTTC. It specifies CASSDRAGGYTF.

The J gene is TRBJ2-5, the V gene TRBV28; D might be TRBD2 (6 bases). Trimming removed 2 bases at V and 4 bases at J, with 14 bases between. Germline V gene sequence: CDR1 MDHEN, CDR2 SYDVKM. The CDR3 consists of 15 residues. The CDR3 loop is CASSLAAAGRETQYF. DNA for the CDR3: TGTGCCAGCAGTTTAGCTGCGGCGGGGAGAGAGACCCAGTACTTC.

Regarding this clone: One end of the junction varies from germline; a read error may be responsible. This rearrangement joins TRBV4-1 to TRBJ2-7, with D possibly being TRBD1 (6 bases). The CDR3 runs to 15 residues. Germline lookup yields CDR1 MGHRA and CDR2 YSYEKL. The CDR3 nucleotides are TGCTCCAGCAGCCATCCTACGACAGGTACCTACGAGCAGTACTTC. This translates into CSSSHPTTGTYEQYF.